This T cell receptor (beta chain) originates from a study of T cells in Graves' hyperthyroidism and ophthalmopathy. RNA transcripts served as the template for amplifying TCR beta CDR3 regions. The primer set for the first-round RT-PCR of the TCR CDR3 was HTBI. TCRdb ran MiXCR on the multiplex PCR reads and lists one entry per CDR3 protein. The sample shows 500,000 to 600,000 distinct CDR3 sequences, approximately 44% of them seen only once. Exclusions: uncontrolled infection, other autoimmune disease, pregnancy, lactation. V was clipped by 6 bases and J by 0 bases; unmatched bases: 4. The germline V gene has CDR1 SNHLY and CDR2 FYNNEI. The CDR3 length is 14 residues. Study findings and constraints: Ophthalmopathy stood apart from stable hyperthyroidism in a 13 V-J model. Most expanded thyroid clonotypes above 0.001 also appeared in blood.

This clonotype was detected ten times or more. Its antigen is not identified. The sequencing sample was made of peripheral blood or thyroid tissue (not recorded which). This chain joins TRBV2 and TRBJ1-1; 7 bases are a match to TRBD1. This TCR derives from an adult woman with Graves' disease, either hyperthyroidism or ophthalmopathy (not recorded which). This chain's CDR3 is CASRRDSMNTEAFF. CDR3 coding DNA: TGTGCCAGCAGGCGGGACAGTATGAACACTGAAGCTTTCTTT.